Below, 18 T cell receptor beta chains from the same sample are listed, as sequenced in a study of CD8+ T cells in alopecia areata. Investigators isolated RNA and reverse transcribed it into cDNA to act as the sequencing template. The method was immunoSEQ multiplex PCR; TCRdb's version includes in-frame clones alone and lacks a portion of them. The sample includes over 85,000 clones, roughly 47% of them seen just once. The sequenced material came from CD4+ T cells sorted from blood. These receptor sequences come from a human donor with alopecia areata.

The chain links TRBV29-1 to TRBJ2-7; tentative D call: TRBD2 (7 bases). Germline V gene lookup returns CDR1 SQVTM and CDR2 ANQGSEA. Trimming removed 6 bases from V and 6 bases from J, with 18 bases in between. The CDR3 is 13 amino acids. The DNA for the CDR3 is TGCAGCGTCCAGTTGACTAGCAGGGGCGAGCAGTACTTC. The encoded protein is CSVQLTSRGEQYF.

The chain links TRBV11-2 to TRBJ2-7, with D maybe TRBD1 (5 bases). The V and J ends lost 0 bases and 7 bases respectively, with 16 bases between them. This CDR3 spans 15 amino acids. Germline CDR1 reads SGHAT; CDR2 reads FQNNGV. The CDR3 reads CASSLDVGRAREQYF. Here the CDR3 DNA reads TGTGCCAGCAGCTTAGATGTCGGCAGGGCGAGAGAGCAGTACTTC. Looking up the rest from reference TRBV11-2 and TRBJ2-7 gives the full variable domain: EAGVAQSPRYKIIEKRQSVAFWCNPISGHATLYWYQQILGQGPKLLIQFQNNGVVDDSQLPKDRFSAERLKGVDSTLKIQPAKLEDSAVYLCASSLDVGRAREQYFGPGTRLTVT.

The chain joins TRBV29-1 to TRBJ2-5; TRBD2 might be the D (5 bases). Germline V gene data show CDR1 as SQVTM and CDR2 as ANQGSEA. Trimming stripped 4 bases from V and 4 bases from J, with 19 bases between. The CDR3 has 15 residues. The CDR3 is CSVGPYTGTGETQYF. CDR3 DNA sequence: TGCAGCGTTGGGCCCTACACGGGAACCGGAGAGACCCAGTACTTC.

V gene TRBV4-3 combines with J gene TRBJ2-2; 10 nucleotides line up with TRBD2. Trimming took 1 base from V and 4 from J; bases not matched to a gene: 6. Germline lookup yields CDR1 LGHNA and CDR2 YSLEER. The length of the CDR3 is 17 residues. CDR3 region: CASSQGAAGGPTGELFF. Written as DNA, the CDR3 is TGCGCCAGCAGCCAAGGCGCAGCGGGAGGGCCCACCGGGGAGCTGTTTTTT.

The genes are TRBV14 and TRBJ2-5, with 9 positions matching TRBD1. The CDR3 sequence is 15 residues long. V shed 3 bases, J shed 3 bases, and the junction held 5 bases outside the gene matches. The germline CDR1 and CDR2 sequences are SGHDN and FVKESK. This CDR3 is CASSHPRQGEETQYF. CDR3 DNA sequence: TGTGCCAGCAGCCACCCCAGACAGGGGGAAGAGACCCAGTACTTC.

The J gene is TRBJ1-1, the V gene TRBV19; D unresolved. The CDR3 is 14 amino acids. Trimming pared 6 bases from V and 0 bases from J, leaving 11 bases between. Germline CDR1 and CDR2: LNHDA and SQIVND (reference sequence). CDR3 nucleotide sequence: TGTGCCAGTAGAGAGGCACAGATGAACACTGAAGCTTTCTTT. It encodes CASREAQMNTEAFF.

This chain links TRBV30 with TRBJ1-3, with 8 bases fitting TRBD1. The CDR3 is made up of 16 amino acids. Germline lookup yields CDR1 GTSNPN and CDR2 SVGIG (reference sequence). The V segment lost 2 bases and the J segment 0 bases; nucleotides outside the gene matches: 6. The CDR3 loop is CAWSHDRGYSGNTIYF. Here the CDR3 DNA reads TGTGCCTGGAGTCATGACAGGGGATACTCTGGAAACACCATATATTTT.

V usage is TRBV15 and J usage is TRBJ2-5; D possibly corresponds to TRBD1 (6 bases). Germline assignment: CDR1 LNHNV and CDR2 YYDKDF (reference sequence). Trimming shortened V by 0 bases and J by 8 bases, and 10 bases separated the two germline ends. CDR3 length: 13 residues. CDR3 amino acids: CATSRDEGTTQYF. DNA of the CDR3: TGTGCCACCAGCAGAGATGAAGGGACAACCCAGTACTTC.

The genes are TRBV30 and TRBJ1-1; D is unclear. This CDR3 region has 14 residues. Germline V gene lookup returns CDR1 GTSNPN and CDR2 SVGIG (reference sequence). Trimming cost V 2 bases and J 9 bases, with 19 bases left between them. The CDR3 reads CAWSIKSMDLKAFF. In DNA, the CDR3 is TGTGCCTGGAGTATCAAGAGCATGGACTTGAAAGCTTTCTTT.

The V call is TRBV29-1, the J call TRBJ1-1; possibly TRBD1 for D (6 bases). The CDR3 covers 13 residues. CDR1 and CDR2 (germline): SQVTM, ANQGSEA. The ends were cut back, 6 bases at V and 1 base at J, with 12 bases in the middle. The CDR3 protein is CSVTPQGNTEAFF. Written as DNA, the CDR3 is TGCAGCGTGACCCCACAGGGGAACACTGAAGCTTTCTTT.

This sequence joins TRBV11-2 and TRBJ2-5; 7 bases align to TRBD1. With V trimmed by 5 bases and J by 5 bases, 11 bases remained unmatched. This CDR3 is 15 amino acids long. Looked up from germline, CDR1 is SGHAT and CDR2 is FQNNGV. This chain's CDR3 is CASSGWTGAGETQYF. CDR3 DNA sequence: TGTGCCAGCAGCGGGTGGACAGGTGCCGGGGAGACCCAGTACTTC.

The V gene is TRBV7-8, the J gene TRBJ1-2; no clear D gene. This CDR3 has 16 residues. V was clipped by 0 bases and J by 4 bases, with 15 bases between them. Per germline, CDR1 SGHVS and CDR2 FQNEAQ. The CDR3 loop reads CASSLATSGWIYGYTF. CDR3 nucleotide sequence: TGTGCCAGCAGCTTAGCGACGTCGGGGTGGATCTATGGCTACACCTTC.

CDR3 DNA: TGTGCCTGGACCCCCCTAGCTCCCGGAGGGGCCGTGTTGGAGCAGTACTTC. Translated, it gives CAWTPLAPGGAVLEQYF. This sequence joins TRBV30 and TRBJ2-7, with D possibly being TRBD2 (6 bases). The CDR3 totals 17 residues. The germline gives CDR1 GTSNPN, CDR2 SVGIG (reference sequence). Trimming removed 4 bases at V and 7 bases at J, with 29 bases between.

The chain carries TRBV5-6 and TRBJ2-6, with unresolved D. The V end lost 0 bases, the J end lost 1 base, and 5 bases lay between the germline ends. This CDR3 contains 15 residues. Looked up from germline, CDR1 is SGHDT and CDR2 is YYEEEE. CDR3 in amino acids: CASSLVPSGANVLTF. CDR3 DNA: TGTGCCAGCAGCTTGGTTCCTTCTGGGGCCAACGTCCTGACTTTC. Full variable domain (rest looked up from reference TRBV5-6 and TRBJ2-6): DAGVTQSPTHLIKTRGQQVTLRCSPKSGHDTVSWYQQALGQGPQFIFQYYEEEERQRGNFPDRFSGHQFPNYSSELNVNALLLGDSALYLCASSLVPSGANVLTFGAGSRLTVL.

This chain connects TRBV23-1 to TRBJ2-5; the match to TRBD1 covers 7 bases. TRBV23-1 belongs to the ORF category, with a function that is uncertain. This CDR3 is 19 amino acids long. After removal of 10 bases from V and 1 base from J, the junction contained 24 bases not matched to a gene. The CDR3 DNA reads as TGCGCCACCAGGGGGAGAGATGTGGACGGACTCTCACCCCAAGAGACCCAGTACTTC. Its translation is CATRGRDVDGLSPQETQYF.

This clone was seen a few times. The chain uses TRBV15 and TRBJ2-7; 9 bases fit TRBD2. V was pared by 0 bases and J by 6 bases, with 9 bases of the junction left unmatched. CDR3 length: 16 residues. CDR1 and CDR2 from the germline V gene are LNHNV and YYDKDF (reference sequence). In DNA form, the CDR3 reads TGTGCCACCAGCAGAGAGACGGGCGGGAGGGCATCCGAGCAGTACTTC. Amino acids: CATSRETGGRASEQYF.

This clone was picked up a small number of times. J is TRBJ2-7 and V is TRBV28; weak D call: TRBD1 (7 bases). Per germline, CDR1 MDHEN and CDR2 SYDVKM. V was cut by 6 bases and J by 3 bases, with 24 bases left in between. This CDR3 comprises 17 residues. This chain's CDR3 is CASRPLEGASGLYEQYF. Here the CDR3 DNA reads TGTGCCAGCAGACCGCTAGAGGGGGCTTCGGGACTCTACGAGCAGTACTTC.

A remark on this clone: Other DNA sequences from this sample encode an identical CDR3 as well. The chain couples TRBV29-1 to TRBJ1-5; 9 bases are a match to TRBD1. This CDR3 is 13 amino acids long. V gave up 5 bases and J gave up 4 bases; unmatched junction bases: 3. From germline, CDR1 is SQVTM and CDR2 ANQGSEA. The DNA of the CDR3 is TGCAGCGTTCGGACAGGGGAGAATCAGCCCCAGCATTTT. The encoded protein is CSVRTGENQPQHF.